This paragraph covers one TCR beta chain sequence. Its cognate antigen has yet to be identified. Per-nucleotide qualities are absent, and no much larger clonotype sits a single base away. Receptor amplification or capture employed PCR. TCRdb shows the sequencer as Illumina HiSeq 2500. To reduce PCR and sequencing biases, unique molecular identifiers were built into the TCR beta cDNA libraries. Around 500,000 cDNA molecules were obtained for every 1 to 10 million input T cells, so each molecule roughly corresponded to one T cell. The patient libraries were prepared and sequenced using the same protocol as the earlier healthy control dataset. Within a given batch, samples were prepared together, multiplexed and sequenced on the same HiSeq lane. The published analysis was carried out like this. Raw barcoded reads were processed with MIGEC, and single-read molecular identifier groups were discarded before consensus assembly and CDR3 extraction. VDJtools was used for post-analysis of the clonotype tables, with diversity normalized by down-sampling every dataset to the smallest sample size. Repertoire overlap clustering matched CDR3 amino acid but not nucleotide sequences to correct batch-related cross-sample contamination. The raw public data were reprocessed by TCRdb itself: fastp quality trimming at Q25, MiXCR clonotype calling, in-frame beta chains only. Each record represents a unique CDR3 protein, reported with the most common genes and DNA among its rows. TCRdb assigned the V and J calls; the authors' analysis was not used. This sample comprises roughly 730,000 distinct CDR3 sequences, around 27% of them detected only once. Of the sample, 0.56% is held by the ten largest clones.

These data are taken from a study of post-analysis software for immune sequencing data (dated by TCRdb to the mid-2010s). The study in broad terms: The recorded disease courses included relapsing-remitting, secondary progressive and progressive-relapsing multiple sclerosis, and some patients had no subtype annotation. The patient repertoires were set against eleven to twelve previously published healthy control repertoires from donors whose ages ranged from roughly 6 to 26 years. A subset of samples was prepared in parallel using single-end sample barcoding, then pooled and co-amplified after Illumina adapter ligation. Study-wide conclusions, independent of this receptor: Direct clustering with F measure showed strong co-clustering of samples prepared in the same batch, prompting a batch-effect correction. The multiple sclerosis patient group was slightly younger than the control group. Significantly lower normalized Chao1 diversity was found in multiple sclerosis patients than in controls, suggesting substantial peripheral T-cell clonal expansion.

TCR beta repertoires were profiled from peripheral blood of 13 young patients with multiple sclerosis to demonstrate the VDJtools post-analysis software. The multiple sclerosis patients were children and adolescents ranging in age from 6 to 15 years. Sequenced sample: blood. This receptor was identified in a girl between 5 and 17 years old with multiple sclerosis.

The nucleotide sequence is given as TGCAGTGCTGGGGGACAGGGCGGCACTGAAGCTTTCTTT. It specifies CSAGGQGGTEAFF. The chain employs TRBV20-1 and TRBJ1-1; a stretch of 9 junction bases matches TRBD1. The CDR3 numbers 13 residues from cysteine through phenylalanine. Only the CDR3 part of the read is kept: 39 bases, read in frame from the first base. Trimming accounts for 5 bases at V and 4 bases at J, while the number of junction bases matched to no gene is 5. CDR1 DFQATT and CDR2 SNEGSKA were looked up in the germline V gene (reference sequence).